The rows below give T cell receptor beta chains drawn from one sample of a study of cytotoxic CD8 clonotypes in ibrutinib-treated CLL. The assay was immunoSEQ multiplex PCR, and TCRdb's table has in-frame clones only and misses some. The sample carries over 140,000 clones, 70% to 90% recorded once. This specimen was PBMCs, taken after 36 months of ibrutinib treatment. The receptors were gathered from a human donor with chronic lymphocytic leukemia. Each CDR3 is given with its conserved first and last residue. A D gene is named only where the DNA matches it firmly. Not every row has a clone size; where given, it reads once, few, many or a size class.

>.|TRBJ1-1|TRBV10-2|.
CASSERYNSPWGRTEAFF
TGCGCCAGCAGTGAGAGGTACAATAGTCCTTGGGGGAGGACTGAAGCTTTCTTT
>TRBD2|TRBJ2-2|TRBV11-2|once
CASSPSGGTNTGELFF
TGTGCCAGCAGCCCTAGCGGGGGGACGAACACCGGGGAGCTGTTTTTT
>.|TRBJ1-4|TRBV5-6|once
CASSLVGSNEKLFF
TGTGCCAGCAGCTTGGTAGGTTCTAATGAAAAACTGTTTTTT
>.|TRBJ2-7|TRBV10-3|.
CATLFGNAYEQYF
TGTGCCACGCTGTTTGGGAACGCCTACGAGCAGTACTTC
>.|TRBJ2-7|TRBV27|.
CASSLDRRFYEQYF
TGTGCCAGCAGTTTAGACCGGAGATTCTACGAGCAGTACTTC
>TRBD2|TRBJ2-3|TRBV2|.
CASSPLVGGTDTQYF
TGTGCCAGCAGTCCCCTAGTGGGAGGGACAGATACGCAGTATTTT
>.|TRBJ2-7|TRBV19|.
CASSIDLFPKSYEQYF
TGTGCCAGTAGTATAGATCTCTTTCCCAAATCCTACGAGCAGTACTTC
>.|TRBJ2-1|TRBV4-1|few
CASSQFVVGASVQFF
TGCGCCAGCAGCCAGTTTGTTGTCGGGGCAAGTGTGCAGTTCTTC
>.|TRBJ1-5|TRBV6-6|.
CASSFSRDPQPQHF
TGTGCCAGCAGTTTTAGCAGGGATCCACAGCCCCAGCATTTT
>.|TRBJ1-3|TRBV6-5|.
CASSYSPAPGNTIYF
TGTGCCAGCAGTTACTCCCCAGCTCCAGGAAACACCATATATTTT
>.|TRBJ1-1|TRBV5-6|.
CASSPIGTERRNTEAFF
TGTGCCAGCAGTCCCATCGGGACGGAAAGGAGGAACACTGAAGCTTTCTTT
>TRBD1|TRBJ1-4|TRBV28|once
CAIEEGQGNEKLFF
TGTGCCATCGAGGAGGGACAGGGGAATGAAAAACTGTTTTTT
>.|TRBJ1-2|TRBV7-9|.
CASSLASQSYGYTF
TGTGCCAGCAGCTTAGCCAGTCAGAGCTATGGCTACACCTTC
>.|TRBJ2-2|TRBV6-6|.
CASTPTTGELFF
TGTGCCAGCACTCCTACAACCGGGGAGCTGTTTTTT
>TRBD2|TRBJ2-2|TRBV4-1|many
CASSQKTSDNTGELFF
TGCGCCAGCAGCCAAAAGACTAGCGACAACACCGGGGAGCTGTTTTTT
>TRBD1|TRBJ2-7|TRBV7-6|.
CASSLGQGPSYEQYF
TGTGCCAGCAGCTTGGGACAGGGTCCCTCCTACGAGCAGTACTTC
>.|TRBJ1-5|TRBV2|once
CASKRGPGSNQPQHF
TGTGCCAGCAAACGGGGGCCAGGGAGCAATCAGCCCCAGCATTTT
>.|TRBJ1-5|TRBV5-6|.
CASSTMGRHVGQPQHF
TGTGCCAGCAGCACGATGGGACGTCATGTAGGTCAGCCCCAGCATTTT
>.|TRBJ1-2|TRBV27|.
CASSLGAWYYGYTF
TGTGCCAGCAGTTTGGGGGCCTGGTACTATGGCTACACCTTC
>.|TRBJ2-5|TRBV7-6|.
CASSLGLLGETQYF
TGTGCCAGCAGCTTAGGCTTATTGGGAGAGACCCAGTACTTC
>.|TRBJ2-3|TRBV18|.
CASSPPSSDTQYF
TGTGCCAGCTCACCACCGTCGTCAGATACGCAGTATTTT
>.|TRBJ1-6|TRBV19|medium-sized
CASRLQKWASYNSPLHF
TGTGCCAGCAGACTTCAAAAATGGGCCTCCTATAATTCACCCCTCCACTTT
>.|TRBJ2-4|TRBV9|.
CASSVEQGQYSIQYF
TGTGCCAGCAGCGTAGAACAGGGCCAATATAGCATTCAGTACTTC
>.|TRBJ1-1|TRBV5-8|.
CASSFGRMNTEAFF
TGTGCCAGCAGCTTCGGCAGGATGAACACTGAAGCTTTCTTT
>.|TRBJ1-2|TRBV11-2|.
CASSLRRDGYTF
TGTGCCAGCAGCTTAAGACGGGATGGCTACACCTTC
>.|TRBJ2-3|TRBV11-2|.
CASSLDWDSTDTQYF
TGTGCCAGCAGTCTAGACTGGGACAGCACAGATACGCAGTATTTT
>.|TRBJ1-5|TRBV19|.
CASSMRNQPQHF
TGTGCCAGTAGTATGAGAAATCAGCCCCAGCATTTT